The present T cell receptor beta chain was sequenced within a study of T cell responses to AZD1222 COVID-19 vaccine. Using immunoSEQ multiplex PCR, the repertoire was profiled, and TCRdb retains in-frame clones only, with some absent. The table lists 150,000 to 200,000 clones, around 90% of them singletons. Whether given at about 4 or about 12 weeks, second doses were pooled. General study points: The donors showed a predominance of white British ancestry and of females, with possible underestimation of clonal diversity. Nearly half of unique spike-specific TCRs reportedly avoided B.1.351 and B.1.1.7 mutated regions. A rise in Spike-specific TCR breadth and depth followed two AZD1222 doses.

The CDR3 runs 13 residues. J was trimmed by 2 bases and V by 3 bases; bases with no gene match: 4. Per germline, CDR1 DFQATT and CDR2 SNEGSKA (reference sequence). To note about this clone: The antigen is unknown.

The clonotype was recovered from an adult who received the AZD1222 COVID-19 vaccine. The chain carries TRBV20-1 and TRBJ2-7, with 7 bases lining up with TRBD2. The source was peripheral blood, collected 28 days after the second AZD1222 dose. The CDR3 loop is CSASLAGAYEQYF. For the CDR3, the DNA is TGCAGTGCTAGTCTCGCGGGGGCCTACGAGCAGTACTTC.